This T cell receptor (beta chain) was sequenced during a study of control samples from healthy donors and cancer patients. This table comes from immunoSEQ multiplex PCR, and its TCRdb copy is limited to in-frame clones, with some not included. The sample data list about 190,000 clones. There are 12 residues in the CDR3. The germline CDR1 and CDR2 sequences are SGHNT and YYREEE (reference sequence). Trimming shortened V by 0 bases and J by 3 bases, and 1 base separated the two germline ends. This rearrangement joins TRBV5-4 to TRBJ1-3; no clear D. The sequenced sample was blood. This receptor was taken from a young woman in good health. In DNA, the CDR3 is TGTGCCAGCAGCTTGGGTGGAAACACCATATATTTT. It encodes CASSLGGNTIYF.